This passage covers 24 T cell receptor beta chains from one sample sequenced in a study of T cells after yellow fever vaccination. TCRdb used MiXCR to reprocess the 5' RACE reads, holding one entry per CDR3 protein. The sample has approximately 350,000 distinct CDR3 sequences, roughly 10% seen once; the top ten hold around 20%. Sequencing was performed on PBMCs, taken on the day of the first yellow fever vaccination. The receptors were sampled from a man between 18 and 35 years old who received the YFV17D yellow fever vaccine.

This clonotype came up once. This sequence joins TRBV20-1 and TRBJ1-5; a weak D match, TRBD1 (5 bases). The CDR3 spans 12 residues. Trimming took 6 bases from V and 0 from J, leaving 6 bases between them. CDR1 DFQATT and CDR2 SNEGSKA come from the germline V gene (reference sequence). The CDR3 DNA sequence: TGCAGTGCACAGGATAGCAATCAGCCCCAGCATTTT. This gives the protein CSAQDSNQPQHF.

This clonotype has more than one count but fewer than ten. This chain links TRBV6-5 with TRBJ1-6, with D perhaps TRBD1 (6 bases). V was pared by 5 bases and J by 3 bases, with 11 bases between. There are 15 residues in the CDR3. Per germline, CDR1 MNHEY and CDR2 SVGAGI. As DNA, the CDR3 is TGTGCCAGCAGTATCGAGACAGGCTATAATTCACCCCTCCACTTT. Residues: CASSIETGYNSPLHF.

With respect to this clonotype: Given the absence of the conserved phenylalanine or tryptophan at the CDR3 end, a read error is likely. This chain joins TRBV6-1 and TRBJ2-3; 7 bases line up with TRBD1. CDR1 and CDR2 (germline): MNHNS, SASEGT. V dropped 2 bases and J dropped 6; count of bases not matched to a gene: 5. The CDR3 has 14 residues. This CDR3 reads CASSELQGSDTQYL. For the CDR3, the DNA is TGTGCCAGCAGTGAATTACAGGGGTCGGATACGCAGTATTTA.

Only a few counts were recorded for this clonotype. The chain links TRBV5-5 to TRBJ1-4, with TRBD1 matching 10 bases. The CDR3 contains 14 residues. With V trimmed by 5 bases and J by 6 bases, 4 bases remained unmatched. Germline CDR1 and CDR2: SGHKS and YYEKEE (reference sequence). The CDR3 DNA follows: TGTGCCAGCAGACCGGGACAGGGGTATGAAAAACTGTTTTTT. It specifies CASRPGQGYEKLFF.

This clonotype turned up a few times. This chain links TRBV28 with TRBJ2-5; D is unclear. Trimming removed 6 bases from V and 5 bases from J, with 10 bases in between. Germline V gene sequence: CDR1 MDHEN, CDR2 SYDVKM. The CDR3 sequence is 12 residues long. CDR3 bases: TGTGCCAGCAGAAGTACATCGGAGACCCAGTACTTC. Encoded protein: CASRSTSETQYF. The full variable domain, rest sourced from reference TRBV28 and TRBJ2-5, is DVKVTQSSRYLVKRTGEKVFLECVQDMDHENMFWYRQDPGLGLRLIYFSYDVKMKEKGDIPEGYSVSREKKERFSLILESASTNQTSMYLCASRSTSETQYFGPGTRLLVL.

V is TRBV7-2 and J is TRBJ2-1; TRBD2 aligns across 13 bases. The CDR3 is 16 residues long. Germline loops: CDR1 SGHTA, CDR2 FQGNSA. With 5 bases clipped from V and 4 bases from J, the junction kept 5 bases outside the gene matches. The CDR3 is CASSRVGLAGYNEQFF. The CDR3 DNA is TGTGCCAGCAGCCGGGTGGGACTAGCGGGATACAATGAGCAGTTCTTC.

The J gene is TRBJ1-5, the V gene TRBV19, with 10 bases matching TRBD1. V was clipped by 5 bases and J by 2 bases; unmatched bases: 9. In germline, CDR1 is LNHDA, CDR2 SQIVND (reference sequence). The CDR3 totals 17 residues. The CDR3: CASSPLTGTGGNQPQHF. Written as DNA, the CDR3 is TGTGCCAGTAGTCCGCTAACCGGGACAGGGGGCAATCAGCCCCAGCATTTT.

V is TRBV10-1 and J is TRBJ2-3, with TRBD2 identical over 13 bases. CDR1 is WNHNN, CDR2 SYGVQD, per germline (reference sequence). This CDR3 spans 17 amino acids. V shed 4 bases and J 0 bases; nucleotides not matched to a gene: 4. CDR3 sequence reads: CASSAGTSGTSTDTQYF. The CDR3 bases are TGCGCCAGCAGTGCTGGGACTAGCGGGACTAGCACAGATACGCAGTATTTT.

The V call is TRBV7-6, the J call TRBJ2-3; 7 positions agree with TRBD2. Germline V CDR1 and CDR2: SGHVS, FNYEAQ. The CDR3 sequence is 15 residues long. Trimming removed 1 base from V and 6 bases from J; junction bases left unmatched: 7. The CDR3 loop is CASSLDQRGFDTQYF. The CDR3 coding sequence is TGTGCCAGCAGCTTAGACCAGCGGGGATTTGATACGCAGTATTTT.

The sample holds a few counts of this clonotype. The chain links TRBV10-3 to TRBJ1-5, with unresolved D. The CDR3 totals 15 residues. The ends were cut back, 3 bases at V and 7 bases at J, with 16 bases in the middle. Germline loops: CDR1 ENHRY, CDR2 SYGVKD. In DNA, the CDR3 is TGTGCCATCAGTGACTGGGAGGGTCTTGGGCAGCCCCAGCATTTT. This translates into CAISDWEGLGQPQHF.

The chain uses TRBV5-1 and TRBJ2-2, with 10 bases matching TRBD2. From germline, CDR1 is SGHRS and CDR2 YFSETQ. Trimming took 0 bases from V and 5 from J; bases not matched to a gene: 4. This CDR3 comprises 16 residues. DNA of the CDR3: TGCGCCAGCAGCTTGGCCCGGACTAGCGGTACCGGGGAGCTGTTTTTT. It specifies CASSLARTSGTGELFF. Based on the CDR3 plus reference TRBV5-1 and TRBJ2-2, the full variable domain is KAGVTQTPRYLIKTRGQQVTLSCSPISGHRSVSWYQQTPGQGLQFLFEYFSETQRNKGNFPGRFSGRQFSNSRSEMNVSTLELGDSALYLCASSLARTSGTGELFFGEGSRLTVL.

This clonotype has just a few counts. The V call is TRBV5-1, the J call TRBJ2-5, with TRBD2 as a possible D gene (6 bases). Trimming removed 3 bases at V and 5 bases at J, with 17 bases between. Germline CDR1 is SGHRS and CDR2 is YFSETQ. The CDR3 contains 15 residues. The DNA of the CDR3 is TGCGCCAGCAGCTCGCAGTGGACTACGTGGGAGACCCAGTACTTC. Protein: CASSSQWTTWETQYF.

The chain carries TRBV7-3 and TRBJ2-5; 7 nucleotides match TRBD2. Germline CDR1 and CDR2: SGHTA and FQGTGA. V was clipped by 5 bases and J by 5 bases; unmatched bases: 11. The CDR3 length is 15 residues. The CDR3 sequence is CASSLGDPGRETQYF. In DNA, the CDR3 is TGTGCCAGCAGCCTAGGGGACCCCGGGAGGGAGACCCAGTACTTC.

This chain links TRBV5-4 with TRBJ1-2; tentatively, D is TRBD1 (6 bases). CDR1 is SGHNT and CDR2 is YYREEE in the germline V gene (reference sequence). This CDR3 is 15 amino acids long. V lost 2 bases and J lost 8, with 19 bases in between. The DNA of the CDR3 is TGTGCCAGCAGCTTCCAGGGGCGCGTCGAACGCGGCTACACCTTC. This encodes CASSFQGRVERGYTF. The full variable domain, in which reference TRBV5-4 and TRBJ1-2 provide the parts outside the CDR3, is ETGVTQSPTHLIKTRGQQVTLRCSSQSGHNTVSWYQQALGQGPQFIFQYYREEENGRGNFPPRFSGLQFPNYSSELNVNALELDDSALYLCASSFQGRVERGYTFGSGTRLTVV.

The sample holds many counts of this clonotype. The J gene is TRBJ2-1, the V gene TRBV28, with 8 bases lining up with TRBD1. CDR3 length: 15 amino acids. Germline V gene sequence: CDR1 MDHEN, CDR2 SYDVKM. V lost 3 bases to trimming and J lost 2 bases; unmatched junction nucleotides: 3. The DNA of the CDR3 is TGTGCCAGCAGTTTGCGACAGGGGCCCTACAATGAGCAGTTCTTC. As protein: CASSLRQGPYNEQFF. The variable domain in full, completed from reference TRBV28 and TRBJ2-1, reads DVKVTQSSRYLVKRTGEKVFLECVQDMDHENMFWYRQDPGLGLRLIYFSYDVKMKEKGDIPEGYSVSREKKERFSLILESASTNQTSMYLCASSLRQGPYNEQFFGPGTRLTVL.

This clonotype showed up just a few times. The CDR3 here is CSAPAVASSTDTQYF. In DNA, the CDR3 is TGCAGTGCCCCAGCGGTGGCGTCTAGCACAGATACGCAGTATTTT. This chain links TRBV20-1 with TRBJ2-3, with D possibly being TRBD2 (5 bases). Trimming left V 6 bases short and J 0 bases short, with 16 bases between. Germline CDR1 is DFQATT and CDR2 is SNEGSKA (reference sequence). The CDR3 is 15 residues long.

In its sample, this clonotype was seen a few times. This chain links TRBV20-1 with TRBJ1-5, with a tentative D call TRBD1 (6 bases). The CDR3 extends over 18 amino acids. The V end was cut by 6 bases, the J end by 0 bases, with 24 bases between. Germline assignment: CDR1 DFQATT and CDR2 SNEGSKA (reference sequence). Here the CDR3 DNA reads TGCAGTGCCCCTCAACGGGGGCAGGGAGGACATAGCAATCAGCCCCAGCATTTT. Translation gives CSAPQRGQGGHSNQPQHF.

This clonotype has a single count. The chain couples TRBV9 to TRBJ1-3; D perhaps matches TRBD1 (5 bases). This CDR3 is built from 16 residues. V was clipped by 2 bases and J by 0 bases, with 12 bases between them. Germline loops: CDR1 SGDLS, CDR2 YYNGEE. DNA for the CDR3: TGTGCCAGCAGCGTGAAGGGGCCAAGCTCTGGAAACACCATATATTTT. The encoded protein is CASSVKGPSSGNTIYF.

This chain uses TRBV6-6 with TRBJ1-1; D is uncertain. V lost 7 bases, J lost 7 bases, and 7 bases lay in between. Germline CDR1 and CDR2: MNHNY and SVGAGI (reference sequence). The CDR3 is made up of 10 amino acids. The CDR3 region has the DNA TGTGCCAGCACTAATAATGAAGCTTTCTTT. This encodes CASTNNEAFF.

The rearrangement links TRBV29-1 to TRBJ2-7; 8 positions match TRBD1. This CDR3 region has 14 residues. Germline CDR1 SQVTM, CDR2 ANQGSEA. V shed 5 bases, J shed 2 bases, and the junction held 8 bases outside the gene matches. CDR3 in amino acids: CSVIQGALAYEQYF. The CDR3 coding sequence is TGCAGCGTTATCCAGGGGGCTTTGGCCTACGAGCAGTACTTC.

Turning to this clonotype: A read error may account for a junction end that differs from germline. The gene calls are TRBV4-3 and TRBJ1-2; 10 positions agree with TRBD1. The germline V gene has CDR1 LGHNA and CDR2 YSLEER. This CDR3 contains 16 residues. The CDR3 coding sequence is TGCGCCAGCAGCCAGATGGAGTCTAGGGACAGGGGCCATGAGGCCTTC. Protein sequence: CASSQMESRDRGHEAF.

Here the CDR3 DNA reads TGTGCCAGCAGTTTAAGGGGTTTTGATGGCTACACCTTC. Protein sequence: CASSLRGFDGYTF. The V and J genes are TRBV12-3 or TRBV12-4 and TRBJ1-2, with D perhaps TRBD1 (5 bases). Trimming removed 2 bases from V and 6 bases from J, with 10 bases in between. The CDR3 consists of 13 residues.

The chain uses TRBV19 and TRBJ1-5; D gene unclear. Germline CDR1 and CDR2: LNHDA and SQIVND (reference sequence). This CDR3 is built from 14 residues. Trimming removed 4 bases at V and 0 bases at J, with 7 bases between. The CDR3 loop reads CASSRGDSNQPQHF. The CDR3 DNA reads TGTGCCAGTAGTAGGGGAGATAGCAATCAGCCCCAGCATTTT.

V usage is TRBV20-1 and J usage is TRBJ1-5, with D tentatively TRBD1 (6 bases). The CDR3 runs to 15 residues. Germline V CDR1 and CDR2: DFQATT, SNEGSKA (reference sequence). V lost 0 bases and J 6 bases, leaving 15 bases between the germline ends. The CDR3 here is CSARDPRGGRQPQHF. For the CDR3, the DNA is TGCAGTGCTAGAGATCCTCGGGGGGGCCGTCAGCCCCAGCATTTT.